This passage covers 32 T cell receptor beta chains from one sample sequenced in a study of OX40 agonist ivuxolimab in advanced cancers. Sequenced by immunoSEQ multiplex PCR; TCRdb stores in-frame clones only, minus some. The sample carries 30,000 to 45,000 clones, 85% to 90% recorded once. The sequenced sample was CD4+ or CD8+ T cells sorted from blood, obtained in a trial of the OX40 agonist ivuxolimab. These receptors came from an adult with an advanced solid tumor such as melanoma, head and neck, liver or kidney cancer.

This rearrangement joins TRBV19 to TRBJ1-4; no clear D gene. CDR1 and CDR2 from the germline V gene are LNHDA and SQIVND (reference sequence). This CDR3 region has 13 residues. V was shortened by 8 bases and J by 6 bases, with 13 bases between the two germline ends. The CDR3: CASLGPNYEKLFF. In DNA, the CDR3 is TGTGCCAGTTTAGGACCGAATTATGAAAAACTGTTTTTT.

This sequence joins TRBV27 and TRBJ2-7; no clear D gene. The CDR3 is 10 residues long. Germline CDR1 is MNHEY and CDR2 is SMNVEV (reference sequence). V lost 3 bases, J lost 5 bases, and 2 bases lay in between. The CDR3 is CASSLNEQYF. DNA for the CDR3: TGTGCCAGCAGTTTGAACGAGCAGTACTTC.

This clone was observed a single time. The V and J genes are TRBV2 and TRBJ2-5; D ambiguous. CDR1 and CDR2 (germline): SNHLY, FYNNEI. There are 13 residues in the CDR3. Trimming pared 10 bases from V and 5 bases from J, leaving 17 bases between. The CDR3 DNA is TGTGCCACCAATGGGCTGCCCATGGAGACCCAGTACTTC. Its translation is CATNGLPMETQYF.

The V and J genes are TRBV5-4 and TRBJ1-4, with 7 bases that match TRBD1. Germline trimming cut 4 bases from V and 5 bases from J; bases unmatched to any gene: 8. The CDR3 has 15 residues. In germline, CDR1 is SGHNT, CDR2 YYREEE (reference sequence). CDR3 amino acids: CASSENRGLNEKLFF. Here the CDR3 DNA reads TGTGCCAGCAGCGAAAACAGGGGACTAAATGAAAAACTGTTTTTT.

The chain combines TRBV28 with TRBJ2-7; 8 bases are a match to TRBD2. Trimming took 6 bases from V and 2 from J; bases not matched to a gene: 9. The length of the CDR3 is 15 residues. CDR1 MDHEN and CDR2 SYDVKM come from the germline V gene. CDR3 loop: CASRPPLAATYEQYF. CDR3 nucleotides: TGTGCCAGCAGGCCCCCACTAGCGGCTACCTACGAGCAGTACTTC.

The chain carries TRBV7-9 and TRBJ1-3, with D maybe TRBD1 (5 bases). CDR1 SEHNR and CDR2 FQNEAQ come from the germline V gene (reference sequence). The CDR3 has 14 amino acids. V dropped 6 bases and J dropped 8 bases, with 17 bases sitting between them. DNA of the CDR3: TGTGCCAGCAGTCAAAACTTGGGGGGTGACACCATATATTTT. It translates to CASSQNLGGDTIYF.

This chain joins TRBV21-1 and TRBJ1-5. TRBV21-1 is shown as a pseudogene. The CDR3 is 14 residues long. The CDR3 nucleotides are TGTGCCAGCAACCTAGGGAGGGGATGTCAGCCCCAGCATTTT. It is translated as CASNLGRGCQPQHF.

The genes are TRBV7-9 and TRBJ1-1; D gene ambiguous. V was cut by 1 base and J by 7 bases, with 7 bases left in between. Per the germline V gene, CDR1 is SEHNR and CDR2 is FQNEAQ (reference sequence). The CDR3 covers 12 residues. CDR3 loop: CASSLVGSEAFF. The CDR3 DNA follows: TGTGCCAGCAGCTTAGTTGGGAGTGAAGCTTTCTTT.

The V and J genes are TRBV10-2 and TRBJ1-2; TRBD1 matches at 7 bases. V dropped 4 bases and J dropped 6; count of bases not matched to a gene: 2. Germline lookup yields CDR1 WSHSY and CDR2 SAAADI. The CDR3 covers 12 residues. This CDR3 reads CASSATGDGYTF. CDR3 DNA: TGCGCCAGCAGTGCTACAGGGGATGGCTACACCTTC.

The chain couples TRBV6-5 to TRBJ2-2; no clear D. Trimming shortened V by 6 bases and J by 2 bases, and 4 bases separated the two germline ends. CDR3 length: 12 residues. Germline V gene lookup returns CDR1 MNHEY and CDR2 SVGAGI. The CDR3 region has the DNA TGTGCCAGCAGAGATAACACCGGGGAGCTGTTTTTT. It specifies CASRDNTGELFF.

V is TRBV27 and J is TRBJ2-7; TRBD1 agrees at 9 bases. Germline V gives CDR1 MNHEY, CDR2 SMNVEV (reference sequence). This CDR3 is built from 12 residues. J gave up 6 bases and V 6 bases, and 3 bases lay outside the gene matches. The CDR3 loop is CASRTGGSEQYF. The CDR3 DNA follows: TGTGCCAGCAGAACAGGGGGCAGCGAGCAGTACTTC.

This clone was recorded once. The rearrangement uses TRBV6-6 and TRBJ1-2, with 9 bases identical to TRBD1. V shed 7 bases and J 11 bases; nucleotides not matched to a gene: 8. Germline V CDR1 and CDR2: MNHNY, SVGAGI (reference sequence). The CDR3 runs 12 residues. In DNA form, the CDR3 reads TGTGCCAGCAATCCGGGACAGGGAGAATACACCTTC. Translated: CASNPGQGEYTF.

In this sample, this clone turned up once. The chain has TRBV9 and TRBJ2-7; weak D call: TRBD1 (6 bases). This CDR3 has 16 amino acids. Germline CDR1 SGDLS, CDR2 YYNGEE. V lost 3 bases, J lost 7 bases, and 23 bases lay in between. DNA for the CDR3: TGTGCCAGCAGCGGACACCGGGACACGGGTTATGAAGAGCAGTACTTC. Protein product: CASSGHRDTGYEEQYF.

Points on this clone: One end of the junction fails to match germline, which may point to a read error. The chain combines TRBV2 with TRBJ1-2, with D hard to call. The germline gives CDR1 SNHLY, CDR2 FYNNEI. This CDR3 comprises 15 residues. CDR3 in amino acids: CAGSTPLTSAYGYTF. DNA of the CDR3: TGTGCCGGCAGCACCCCTTTGACCTCTGCATATGGCTACACCTTC.

This chain connects TRBV6-6 to TRBJ1-2; a possible D gene is TRBD1 (6 bases). In germline, CDR1 is MNHNY, CDR2 SVGAGI (reference sequence). Trimming left V 6 bases short and J 0 bases short, with 8 bases between. The CDR3 consists of 13 residues. The CDR3 bases are TGTGCCAGCAGCCCAGGGGCTAACTATGGCTACACCTTC. Protein: CASSPGANYGYTF.

This chain joins TRBV6-1 and TRBJ1-5; D gene unclear. Germline V lookup: CDR1 MNHNS, CDR2 SASEGT. This CDR3 has 16 residues. With 1 base removed from V and 5 bases from J, the gap between germline ends came to 15 bases. The CDR3 here is CASSEVAGVVDQPQHF. The CDR3 nucleotides are TGTGCCAGCAGTGAAGTGGCCGGGGTAGTGGATCAGCCCCAGCATTTT.

This chain joins TRBV28 and TRBJ2-6, with 7 bases aligning to TRBD1. Losses at the gene ends were 5 bases for V and 11 bases for J; bases not matched to a gene: 12. The CDR3 runs to 15 residues. Germline CDR1 MDHEN, CDR2 SYDVKM. The CDR3 sequence is CASSRRQGVSYVLTF. Written as DNA, the CDR3 is TGTGCCAGCAGTAGACGACAGGGAGTATCGTACGTCCTGACTTTC.

The chain has TRBV7-2 and TRBJ2-5; 8 positions agree with TRBD2. The CDR3 contains 14 residues. With V trimmed by 11 bases and J by 5 bases, 13 bases remained unmatched. From germline, CDR1 is SGHTA and CDR2 FQGNSA. The DNA of the CDR3 is TGTGCCCTCAAAAGAGATAGCGGGGTTGAGACCCAGTACTTC. It specifies CALKRDSGVETQYF.

The rearrangement uses TRBV21-1 and TRBJ1-2; TRBD1 is the table's D call, not checked against the DNA. TRBV21-1 constitutes a pseudogene. This CDR3 is 15 amino acids long. CDR3 sequence: CASTNGTGANYGYTF. CDR3 in DNA: TGTGCCAGCACCAATGGGACAGGGGCTAACTATGGCTACACCTTC.

The chain has TRBV6-5 and TRBJ2-7, with TRBD2 matching 7 bases. The CDR3 length is 13 residues. V lost 4 bases to trimming and J lost 4 bases; unmatched junction nucleotides: 4. In germline, CDR1 is MNHEY, CDR2 SVGAGI. The CDR3 sequence is CASSSVREYEQYF. DNA of the CDR3: TGTGCCAGCAGTTCGGTGCGGGAGTACGAGCAGTACTTC.

The chain is built from TRBV18 and TRBJ1-1; a possible D gene is TRBD1 (6 bases). V was cut by 1 base and J by 4 bases, with 16 bases left in between. The CDR3 has 16 residues. Looked up from germline, CDR1 is KGHSH and CDR2 is LQKENI. The CDR3 DNA reads TGTGCCAGCTCACCACAGGAATCAGGGGCGACCACTGAAGCTTTCTTT. This gives the protein CASSPQESGATTEAFF.

V gene TRBV4-1 combines with J gene TRBJ2-2; 14 bases align to TRBD2. The germline gives CDR1 MGHRA, CDR2 YSYEKL. The CDR3 length is 20 residues. The junction had 8 bases not matched to a gene; V was cut back by 2 bases and J by 0 bases. For the CDR3, the DNA is TGCGCCAGCAGCCAACTCGGGACTAGCGGGGGCCCCCCGAACACCGGGGAGCTGTTTTTT. It codes for CASSQLGTSGGPPNTGELFF.

CDR3 nucleotides: TGTGCCAGCTCACTGAGCTCCTACGAGCAGTACTTC. It encodes CASSLSSYEQYF. V usage is TRBV18 and J usage is TRBJ2-7; D is unresolved. The germline gives CDR1 KGHSH, CDR2 LQKENI. V was pared by 4 bases and J by 0 bases, with 4 bases between. The CDR3 totals 12 residues.

V usage is TRBV15 and J usage is TRBJ2-3, with unresolved D. Germline CDR1 is LNHNV and CDR2 is YYDKDF (reference sequence). This CDR3 is 13 amino acids long. V was clipped by 0 bases and J by 4 bases, with 5 bases between them. The CDR3 here is CATSRDYPDTQYF. DNA for the CDR3: TGTGCCACCAGCAGAGATTATCCAGATACGCAGTATTTT.

The V call is TRBV7-3, the J call TRBJ1-2; D gene uncertain. V was cut by 2 bases and J by 8 bases, with 9 bases left in between. Germline assignment: CDR1 SGHTA and CDR2 FQGTGA. The CDR3 length is 12 residues. The CDR3 protein is CASSLEPGGYTF. The CDR3 DNA reads TGTGCCAGCAGCTTAGAGCCCGGCGGCTACACCTTC.

V and J are TRBV5-5 and TRBJ2-7; TRBD2 matches 8 bases. CDR1 SGHKS and CDR2 YYEKEE come from the germline V gene (reference sequence). Unmatched junction bases numbered 5, after V lost 5 bases and J lost 1 base. This CDR3 is built from 14 residues. The CDR3 coding sequence is TGTGCCAGCAGTCGGGAGGGCATGTCCTACGAGCAGTACTTC. Translated, it gives CASSREGMSYEQYF.

This clone showed up just a few times. The chain is built from TRBV18 and TRBJ1-1; maybe TRBD1 (6 bases). V lost 5 bases to trimming and J lost 0 bases, with 10 bases between them. Germline assignment: CDR1 KGHSH and CDR2 LQKENI. The CDR3 totals 14 residues. CDR3 nucleotides: TGTGCCAGCTCAAGGACAGAGATGAACACTGAAGCTTTCTTT. Translated, it gives CASSRTEMNTEAFF.

CDR3 coding DNA: TGTGCCATCGGTCCCAGGCCTAACGAAGCTTTCTTT. Translated: CAIGPRPNEAFF. The chain carries TRBV10-3 and TRBJ1-1; D gene ambiguous. Germline CDR1 is ENHRY and CDR2 is SYGVKD. Trimming removed 8 bases at V and 8 bases at J, with 15 bases between. This CDR3 comprises 12 residues.

The chain uses TRBV7-3 and TRBJ2-1; D remains unclear. This CDR3 spans 15 amino acids. V dropped 1 base and J dropped 4 bases, with 11 bases sitting between them. Per germline, CDR1 SGHTA and CDR2 FQGTGA. CDR3 DNA: TGTGCCAGCAGCTTAAAATCGGCACTATACAATGAGCAGTTCTTC. Encoded protein: CASSLKSALYNEQFF.

This rearrangement joins TRBV19 to TRBJ2-7; 7 bases line up with TRBD2. The CDR3 covers 15 residues. With V trimmed by 3 bases and J by 4 bases, 9 bases remained unmatched. In germline, CDR1 is LNHDA, CDR2 SQIVND (reference sequence). CDR3 protein: CASSMQAGWAYEQYF. CDR3 coding DNA: TGTGCCAGTAGTATGCAAGCGGGGTGGGCGTACGAGCAGTACTTC.

This rearrangement joins TRBV5-1 to TRBJ2-3; D unresolved. Trimming removed 0 bases at V and 5 bases at J, with 10 bases between. Per germline, CDR1 SGHRS and CDR2 YFSETQ. CDR3 length: 14 amino acids. In DNA form, the CDR3 reads TGCGCCAGCAGCTTGGTTGCTTTCGGAGATACGCAGTATTTT. Its protein product is CASSLVAFGDTQYF.

The chain couples TRBV2 to TRBJ2-7; 12 positions agree with TRBD2. This CDR3 is 14 amino acids long. V shed 6 bases and J 4 bases; nucleotides not matched to a gene: 4. Germline V gives CDR1 SNHLY, CDR2 FYNNEI. The CDR3 spells CASSASGRGYEQYF. As DNA, the CDR3 is TGTGCCAGCAGCGCTAGCGGGAGGGGGTACGAGCAGTACTTC.